The entry below describes one T cell receptor (beta chain). What it recognizes is unknown. TCR alpha and beta CDR3 regions were amplified from RNA using iRepertoire nested multiplex PCR. One entry per CDR3 protein results from TCRdb running MiXCR on the multiplex PCR reads. The sample records about 400,000 distinct CDR3 sequences, about 40% being singletons. These data are taken from a study of glioma-infiltrating T cells. Overall study context: Target coverage was roughly 4- to 10-fold for 800,000 to 1,000,000 blood T cells.

From germline, CDR1 is DFQATT and CDR2 SNEGSKA (reference sequence). The CDR3 totals 14 residues. Trimming shortened V by 1 base and J by 5 bases, and 15 bases separated the two germline ends. General observations from the study: A blood CDR3 motif signature was depleted in highly divergent patients. Above-expected tissue-blood divergence occurred in all gliomas, most in low-grade ones. Tissue and blood shared very few CDR3 sequences.

The TCR comes from a human donor with low-grade glioma or glioblastoma, undergoing nonglioma brain surgery, or in good health (not recorded which). Sequencing input: glioma tissue, nonneoplastic brain tissue, or PBMCs (not recorded which). The chain is built from TRBV20-1 and TRBJ2-7; D is ambiguous. DNA of the CDR3: TGCAGTGCTAGAGGCGTGATAGGACCCGACGAGCAGTACTTC. It translates to CSARGVIGPDEQYF.